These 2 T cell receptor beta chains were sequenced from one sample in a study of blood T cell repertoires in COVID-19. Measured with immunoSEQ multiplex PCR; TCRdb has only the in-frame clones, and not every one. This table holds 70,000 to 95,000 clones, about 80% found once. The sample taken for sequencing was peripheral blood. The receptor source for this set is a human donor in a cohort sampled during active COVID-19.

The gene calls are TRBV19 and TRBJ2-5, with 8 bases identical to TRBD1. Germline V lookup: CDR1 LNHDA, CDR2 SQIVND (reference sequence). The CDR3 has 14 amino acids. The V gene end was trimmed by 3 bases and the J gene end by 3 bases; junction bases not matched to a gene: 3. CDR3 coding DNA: TGTGCCAGTAGTATTTCGGACAGGGAAGAGACCCAGTACTTC. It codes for CASSISDREETQYF.

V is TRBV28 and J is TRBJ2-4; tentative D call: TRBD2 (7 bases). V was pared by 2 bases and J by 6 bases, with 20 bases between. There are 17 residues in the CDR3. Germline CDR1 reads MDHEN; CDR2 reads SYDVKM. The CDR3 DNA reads TGTGCCAGCAGTTTAGGGGTGGCGGGGGCGAGTGGAAACATTCAGTACTTC. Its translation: CASSLGVAGASGNIQYF.